The sequence of this T cell receptor beta chain was determined in a study of neurological immune-mediated disorders. The cDNA came from 5'RACE with 10-nucleotide random UMIs. TCRdb reprocessed the 5' RACE reads with MiXCR, giving one entry per CDR3 protein. The repertoire consists of around 50,000 distinct CDR3 sequences, with about an eighth occurring once and the leading ten covering roughly 4.5%. In its sample, this clonotype was seen many times. Sample time point: longitudinal time-point 2. This sequence was found in a male donor with HTLV-1-associated myelopathy (HAM/TSP). Material: PBMCs.

In DNA form, the CDR3 reads TGTGCCAGCCGACGGGGGCTGGAGCCCCAGCATTTT. It is translated as CASRRGLEPQHF. This chain links TRBV28 with TRBJ1-5; D is possibly TRBD1 (6 bases). In germline, CDR1 is MDHEN, CDR2 SYDVKM. Trimming pared 8 bases from V and 8 bases from J, leaving 13 bases between. The CDR3 extends over 12 amino acids.